This T cell receptor beta chain comes out of a study of CD8 T cells in ankylosing spondylitis. The study's findings and limits: Earlier literature documents some of the motif variants in reactive arthritis synovial fluid and blood. Clones linked to disease were reported to show significant enrichment in matched ankylosing spondylitis synovial fluid.

By quantitative 5'-RACE with molecular barcodes, the TCR beta libraries were made. TCRdb re-called the 5' RACE reads with MiXCR, one entry per CDR3 protein. The sample holds roughly 200,000 distinct CDR3 sequences, roughly 24% seen once. This clonotype was seen at least ten times. The antigen is not known. With 0 bases removed from V and 4 bases from J, the gap between germline ends came to 12 bases. CDR3 length equals 15 residues. The sequence came from a male donor with ankylosing spondylitis or in good health (not recorded which). The chain is built from TRBV12-3 or TRBV12-4 and TRBJ1-1, with D uncertain. Source material: blood, either unsorted or a sorted T cell fraction (not recorded which). CDR3 sequence reads: CASSLANKGGTEAFF. The CDR3 coding sequence is TGTGCCAGCAGTTTAGCGAATAAGGGTGGCACTGAAGCTTTCTTT.